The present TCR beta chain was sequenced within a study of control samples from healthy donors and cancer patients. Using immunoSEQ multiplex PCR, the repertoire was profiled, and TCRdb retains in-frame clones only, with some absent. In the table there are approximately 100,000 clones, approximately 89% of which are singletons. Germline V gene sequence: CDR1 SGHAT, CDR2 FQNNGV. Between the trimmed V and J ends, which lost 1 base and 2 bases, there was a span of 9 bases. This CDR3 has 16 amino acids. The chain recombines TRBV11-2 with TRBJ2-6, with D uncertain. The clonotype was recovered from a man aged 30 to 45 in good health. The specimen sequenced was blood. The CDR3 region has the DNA TGTGCCAGCAGCTTAGCCCCCGGGCCTGGGGCCAACGTCCTGACTTTC. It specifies CASSLAPGPGANVLTF.